The text below deals with one T cell receptor (beta chain). Across fewer than 25 US areas, participants ranged in age from about 18 to 90 years. Participants' reported clinical history set cohort assignment. This record belongs to a study of blood T cell repertoires in COVID-19. Overall study: There were acute and convalescent COVID-19 samples, and they came from the United States, Italy and Spain. Nucleic acid was either cDNA or gDNA, and it came from T cells, B-cell-depleted T cells, or PBMCs.

The protocol was immunoSEQ multiplex PCR, while the TCRdb copy is restricted to in-frame clones and leaves out a portion. Altogether some 300,000 clones are present, about 89% being singletons, with the ten largest covering 9.5%. V lost 8 bases to trimming and J lost 5 bases; unmatched junction nucleotides: 6. This CDR3 comprises 12 residues. Germline V CDR1 and CDR2: MDHEN, SYDVKM. The chain has TRBV28 and TRBJ2-7; the match to TRBD1 covers 7 bases. The receptor was derived from a woman in her forties who had recovered from COVID-19. Sequenced sample: PBMCs or T cells enriched from blood (not recorded which). CDR3: CASGGQVDEQYF. The DNA of the CDR3 is TGTGCCAGCGGTGGACAGGTTGACGAGCAGTACTTC.